This T cell receptor (beta chain) was recorded in a study of blood T cell repertoires in COVID-19. Study background: PBMCs, B-cell-depleted T cells, or T cells provided the cDNA or gDNA that made up the material.

V was shortened by 5 bases and J by 7 bases, with 8 bases between the two germline ends. Germline V gene sequence: CDR1 SGHTA, CDR2 FQGNSA. CDR3 size: 12 residues. Per the study methods: Nucleated cell counts were estimated from reference gene primer amplification. TCRdb's copy holds only in-frame clones and misses some; the assay was immunoSEQ multiplex PCR. V, J and clone size are those of that table, while D and trimming were read from the DNA. The sample holds some 150,000 clones, more than 80% seen once. Sequencing used peripheral blood. The clonotype comes from a man between 45 and 60 years old with acute or convalescent COVID-19. The gene calls are TRBV7-2 and TRBJ1-4; D gene unclear. CDR3 DNA: TGTGCCAGCAGCCCCGGGATTGAAAAACTGTTTTTT. This codes for CASSPGIEKLFF. Based on the CDR3 plus reference TRBV7-2 and TRBJ1-4, the full variable domain is GAGVSQSPSNKVTEKGKDVELRCDPISGHTALYWYRQSLGQGLEFLIYFQGNSAPDKSGLPSDRFSAERTGGSVSTLTIQRTQQEDSAVYLCASSPGIEKLFFGSGTQLSVL.